The TCR beta chain described here comes from a study of post-analysis software for immune sequencing data. Study-wide background: Multiple sclerosis in the patients followed relapsing-remitting, secondary progressive and progressive-relapsing courses. Broader study findings: Strong co-clustering by F measure was seen for same-batch samples. Controls' normalized Chao1 diversity significantly exceeded that of multiple sclerosis patients. Controls had lower frequencies than patients of a handful of TRBV segments, which included TRBV5-6, TRBV5-1 and TRBV20-1.

TCR beta libraries were prepared from cDNA with unique molecular identifiers. Some 500,000 cDNA molecules came from about 1 to 10 million T cells. Each CDR3 protein is one row after TCRdb ran MiXCR on the PCR reads. The sample contains about 430,000 distinct CDR3 sequences, more than 30% of which appear only once. Germline loops: CDR1 SGHTA, CDR2 FQGTGA. V shed 5 bases and J 0 bases; nucleotides not matched to a gene: 10. The CDR3 loop spans 17 amino acids. Note on this clonotype: Its antigen remains unknown.

The V gene is TRBV7-3, the J gene TRBJ2-1; 7 bases align to TRBD2. The sequence came from a girl aged 2-10 years with multiple sclerosis. Material for sequencing was blood. CDR3 residues: CASSPRVAGVSYNEQFF. The DNA for the CDR3 is TGTGCCAGCAGCCCGCGGGTAGCGGGCGTCTCCTACAATGAGCAGTTCTTC.